These 30 T cell receptor beta chains came from one sample sequenced in a study of T-cell reconstitution after alpha-beta-depleted transplantation in children. Preparation of the TCRbeta library used unique molecular identifiers. TCRdb used MiXCR to reprocess the PCR reads, holding one entry per CDR3 protein. The sample consists of some 240,000 distinct CDR3 sequences, 9.5% to 15% of them appearing once. The sample in question was PBMCs from the stem cell graft donor, obtained from the stem cell graft. These receptors were collected from a human donor who donated a stem cell graft to a child with acute lymphoblastic leukemia.

This clonotype was detected ten times or more. The chain has TRBV7-9 and TRBJ2-3; a weak D match, TRBD2 (5 bases). Germline lookup yields CDR1 SEHNR and CDR2 FQNEAQ (reference sequence). The CDR3 consists of 15 residues. Deletions cut 5 bases from V and 4 bases from J, with 16 bases between. The CDR3 bases are TGTGCCAGCAGCCCGATACAGCGGAACCCAGATACGCAGTATTTT. Amino acid sequence: CASSPIQRNPDTQYF.

At least ten counts were recorded for this clonotype. The chain combines TRBV6-5 with TRBJ2-5; no clear D gene. CDR1 MNHEY and CDR2 SVGAGI come from the germline V gene. The CDR3 is 13 amino acids. The V gene lost 2 bases and the J gene lost 5 bases, with 9 bases spanning the gap. Here the CDR3 reads CASSYLGPETQYF. CDR3 sequence (DNA): TGTGCCAGCAGTTACCTGGGTCCCGAGACCCAGTACTTC.

There are many counts of this clonotype. The genes are TRBV6-5 and TRBJ2-7; the match to TRBD2 covers 12 bases. The CDR3 sequence is 16 residues long. Losses at the gene ends were 0 bases for V and 2 bases for J; bases not matched to a gene: 2. Germline CDR1 is MNHEY and CDR2 is SVGAGI. The CDR3 region is CASSYSRTSGTYEQYF. DNA for the CDR3: TGTGCCAGCAGTTACTCCCGGACTAGCGGGACCTACGAGCAGTACTTC.

This clonotype was counted ten times or more. J is TRBJ2-7 and V is TRBV20-1; possible D gene TRBD1, 6 bases. Germline CDR1 DFQATT, CDR2 SNEGSKA (reference sequence). Trimming took off 5 bases at V and 2 bases at J, with 13 bases between the two ends. The CDR3 sequence is 13 residues long. CDR3 region: CSARLDSAYEQYF. DNA for the CDR3: TGCAGTGCTCGATTGGACAGCGCCTACGAGCAGTACTTC.

As for this clonotype: This sequence may be a read error, since a much larger clone differs from it by one base. The gene calls are TRBV10-3 and TRBJ2-5, with TRBD1 matching over 7 bases. CDR1 is ENHRY and CDR2 is SYGVKD in the germline V gene. The CDR3 runs 18 residues. The ends lost 0 bases at V and 5 bases at J; junction bases unmatched: 15. The CDR3 sequence: CAISESKVLGQSHETQYF. Here the CDR3 DNA reads TGTGCCATCAGTGAGTCGAAGGTTTTGGGACAGTCACATGAGACCCAGTACTTC.

This rearrangement joins TRBV7-9 to TRBJ1-2; D gene unclear. Germline V CDR1 and CDR2: SEHNR, FQNEAQ (reference sequence). V lost 0 bases to trimming and J lost 2 bases, with 16 bases between them. The CDR3 has 17 residues. CDR3 residues: CASSLAQLPGENYGYTF. The CDR3 bases are TGTGCCAGCAGCTTAGCGCAACTCCCCGGGGAAAACTATGGCTACACCTTC.

This clonotype was detected a few times. This chain connects TRBV20-1 to TRBJ2-3, with D hard to call. The CDR3 loop spans 13 amino acids. Germline CDR1 and CDR2: DFQATT and SNEGSKA (reference sequence). The CDR3 coding sequence is TGCAGCTCCGGGTTTTTCGGCACAGATACGCAGTATTTT. This translates into CSSGFFGTDTQYF.

On this clonotype: This may be a read error, as it is one base from a much larger clone. The CDR3 does not close with the conserved phenylalanine or tryptophan, likely indicating a read error. This chain uses TRBV7-9 with TRBJ2-5; D unresolved. From germline, CDR1 is SEHNR and CDR2 FQNEAQ (reference sequence). The length of the CDR3 is 13 residues. V gave up 2 bases and J gave up 3 bases, with 7 bases separating them. The CDR3 DNA follows: TGTGCCAGCAGCTTATCCAGGAAAGAGACCCAGTACTTG. Amino acid sequence: CASSLSRKETQYL.

This clonotype was counted ten times or more. CDR3 region: CASSLLGGAYNEQFF. CDR3 coding DNA: TGTGCCAGCAGCTTATTGGGGGGGGCGTACAATGAGCAGTTCTTC. The chain combines TRBV7-8 with TRBJ2-1; maybe TRBD2 (7 bases). Germline CDR1 is SGHVS and CDR2 is FQNEAQ. The CDR3 has 15 residues. The V gene lost 2 bases and the J gene lost 4 bases, with 12 bases spanning the gap.

In regard to this clonotype: The junction and the germline gene differ at one end; a read error may be behind it. The V gene is TRBV20-1, the J gene TRBJ1-2; 11 positions match TRBD1. This CDR3 contains 15 residues. Germline V gene sequence: CDR1 DFQATT, CDR2 SNEGSKA (reference sequence). The CDR3 DNA reads TGCTGTGCTTTCCCCGGGACAGGGGGATCGGCGGGCTACACCTTC. Translation gives CCAFPGTGGSAGYTF.

In this sample, this clonotype turned up many times. The CDR3: CASSYGAGGGALGIQYF. The DNA of the CDR3 is TGTGCCAGCAGTTACGGGGCCGGGGGGGGCGCCTTGGGCATTCAGTACTTC. The chain carries TRBV6-5 and TRBJ2-4; TRBD2 agrees at 8 bases. Germline V gives CDR1 MNHEY, CDR2 SVGAGI. The V segment lost 2 bases and the J segment 9 bases; nucleotides outside the gene matches: 15. This CDR3 has 17 amino acids.

This clonotype was seen many times. V is TRBV6-1 and J is TRBJ1-4; the D is unclear. Germline V CDR1 and CDR2: MNHNS, SASEGT. V lost 2 bases to trimming and J lost 0 bases, with 7 bases between them. The CDR3 runs 15 residues. Written as DNA, the CDR3 is TGTGCCAGCAGTGAACGGACCCCAACTAATGAAAAACTGTTTTTT. Translating gives CASSERTPTNEKLFF.

The rearrangement uses TRBV5-6 and TRBJ2-5; no clear D gene. The CDR3 has 16 amino acids. V lost 4 bases, J lost 4 bases, and 20 bases lay in between. Germline CDR1 reads SGHDT; CDR2 reads YYEEEE. The CDR3 DNA follows: TGTGCCAGCAGCCCTCTCGGAACTGCCCCGCCAGAGACCCAGTACTTC. It codes for CASSPLGTAPPETQYF.

This clonotype has ten or more counts. This chain uses TRBV7-2 with TRBJ2-5; 9 positions match TRBD2. The CDR3 runs to 16 residues. The trim removed 5 bases at V and 3 bases at J, leaving 10 bases unmatched. Germline V gene sequence: CDR1 SGHTA, CDR2 FQGNSA. The CDR3: CASSLIRGLAEETQYF. The CDR3, as DNA: TGTGCCAGCAGCCTAATCCGGGGACTAGCAGAAGAGACCCAGTACTTC.

The sample holds many counts of this clonotype. The J gene is TRBJ2-1, the V gene TRBV7-9, with 15 bases that match TRBD2. CDR3 length: 15 residues. The J segment lost 4 bases and the V segment lost 6 bases, leaving 1 base of the junction unmatched. Germline assignment: CDR1 SEHNR and CDR2 FQNEAQ (reference sequence). The CDR3 DNA reads TGTGCCAGCAGGGGACTAGCGGGGGGTTACAATGAGCAGTTCTTC. It specifies CASRGLAGGYNEQFF.

Many counts were recorded for this clonotype. The chain carries TRBV27 and TRBJ2-5, with D perhaps assigned TRBD1 or TRBD2 (5 bases each). The CDR3 is 14 amino acids. CDR1 is MNHEY, CDR2 SMNVEV, per germline (reference sequence). Trimming took 5 bases from V and 3 from J, leaving 13 bases between them. The CDR3 loop reads CASSDTGAEETQYF. CDR3 DNA sequence: TGTGCCAGCAGTGATACCGGGGCGGAAGAGACCCAGTACTTC.

This clonotype was recorded many times. The chain recombines TRBV6-5 with TRBJ2-7, with D tentatively TRBD2 (7 bases). The CDR3 totals 13 residues. Trimming removed 3 bases from V and 7 bases from J, with 13 bases in between. CDR1 is MNHEY, CDR2 SVGAGI, per germline. CDR3 protein: CASSYFEGGEQYF. CDR3 nucleotide sequence: TGTGCCAGCAGTTATTTCGAGGGGGGGGAGCAGTACTTC.

This clonotype was observed a few times. Here the CDR3 DNA reads TGTGCCAGTAGGGCGAGAGGGGACAGTGGATACAATGAGCAGTTCTTC. Translated: CASRARGDSGYNEQFF. The chain employs TRBV19 and TRBJ2-1, with 7 bases identical to TRBD1. Germline values: CDR1 LNHDA, CDR2 SQIVND (reference sequence). V lost 6 bases and J lost 4; bases outside the gene matches: 12. CDR3 size: 16 residues.

This clonotype was seen ten or more times. The gene calls are TRBV7-3 and TRBJ2-2; weak D call: TRBD2 (6 bases). Trimming removed 5 bases at V and 3 bases at J, with 10 bases between. Germline V gene lookup returns CDR1 SGHTA and CDR2 FQGTGA. This CDR3 spans 14 amino acids. The CDR3 here is CASSTGDHTGELFF. The DNA of the CDR3 is TGTGCCAGCAGCACGGGAGATCACACCGGGGAGCTGTTTTTT.

The chain employs TRBV12-3 or TRBV12-4 and TRBJ1-1; 9 nucleotides line up with TRBD1. This CDR3 spans 14 amino acids. Trimming at V came to 5 bases and at J to 8 bases, leaving 9 bases not matched to a gene. The CDR3 region is CASSPTNRGREAFF. As DNA, the CDR3 is TGTGCCAGCAGTCCTACCAACAGGGGGCGAGAAGCTTTCTTT.

There are many counts of this clonotype. The chain is built from TRBV12-3 or TRBV12-4 and TRBJ1-2; the match to TRBD1 covers 8 bases. There are 12 residues in the CDR3. With V trimmed by 7 bases and J by 5 bases, 3 bases remained unmatched. CDR3 bases: TGTGCCAGCACAGGACAGGGTTATGGCTACACCTTC. Its translation: CASTGQGYGYTF.

In its sample, this clonotype was seen a few times. J is TRBJ2-7 and V is TRBV4-3; tentative D call: TRBD1 (6 bases). The CDR3 length is 15 residues. Germline V gene lookup returns CDR1 LGHNA and CDR2 YSLEER. V was trimmed by 2 bases and J by 3 bases, leaving 14 bases between them. This CDR3 is CASSQLRDTNYEQYF. CDR3 nucleotide sequence: TGCGCCAGCAGCCAACTTAGGGACACCAACTACGAGCAGTACTTC.

This clonotype showed up many times. This chain connects TRBV29-1 to TRBJ2-3, with 10 bases identical to TRBD2. CDR3 length: 16 amino acids. The J segment lost 3 bases and the V segment lost 7 bases, leaving 13 bases of the junction unmatched. Germline V lookup: CDR1 SQVTM, CDR2 ANQGSEA. CDR3 loop: CSALGLADIHTDTQYF. CDR3 bases: TGCAGCGCCCTCGGACTAGCGGACATCCATACAGATACGCAGTATTTT.

This clonotype was observed many times. This chain joins TRBV20-1 and TRBJ1-1; 8 bases fit TRBD1. The V and J ends lost 4 bases and 1 base, in that order; junction bases with no gene match: 5. The V gene's germline CDR1 is DFQATT and CDR2 SNEGSKA (reference sequence). This CDR3 region has 14 residues. The CDR3 nucleotides read TGCAGTGCTAACTCCGACAGGGGGAACACTGAAGCTTTCTTT. Translating gives CSANSDRGNTEAFF.

This clonotype was counted many times. This chain connects TRBV7-2 to TRBJ1-1; D is undetermined. This CDR3 is built from 14 residues. Germline V gene sequence: CDR1 SGHTA, CDR2 FQGNSA. V was pared by 2 bases and J by 1 base, with 8 bases between. The CDR3 DNA sequence: TGTGCCAGCAGCTTATGGGTAGGGAACACTGAAGCTTTCTTT. As protein: CASSLWVGNTEAFF.

As to this clonotype: This may be a read error: a much more frequent sequence differs by one nucleotide. The rearrangement links TRBV11-2 to TRBJ2-7; no definite D call. V lost 3 bases to trimming and J lost 5 bases, with 11 bases between them. The CDR3 extends over 13 amino acids. The germline gives CDR1 SGHAT, CDR2 FQNNGV. CDR3 loop: CASSLEQVDEQYF. CDR3 nucleotides: TGTGCCAGCAGCTTGGAACAAGTCGACGAGCAGTACTTC. Full variable domain (missing parts from reference TRBV11-2 and TRBJ2-7): EAGVAQSPRYKIIEKRQSVAFWCNPISGHATLYWYQQILGQGPKLLIQFQNNGVVDDSQLPKDRFSAERLKGVDSTLKIQPAKLEDSAVYLCASSLEQVDEQYFGPGTRLTVT.

This clonotype was counted at least ten times. Written as DNA, the CDR3 is TGCAGTGCTAGACCCGGGGAGGGGGGAACTGAAGCTTTCTTT. Amino acids: CSARPGEGGTEAFF. The V call is TRBV20-1, the J call TRBJ1-1, with TRBD1 as a possible D gene (6 bases). From germline, CDR1 is DFQATT and CDR2 SNEGSKA (reference sequence). V lost 2 bases and J lost 5, with 15 bases in between. The CDR3 sequence is 14 residues long.

This clonotype appeared many times. The chain carries TRBV28 and TRBJ1-2; D is unresolved. CDR3 size: 15 residues. Trimming took 2 bases from V and 3 from J, leaving 13 bases between them. Germline CDR1 reads MDHEN; CDR2 reads SYDVKM. The CDR3 reads CASSLTADRYYGYTF. Here the CDR3 DNA reads TGTGCCAGCAGTTTAACAGCAGATAGGTACTATGGCTACACCTTC.

The chain is built from TRBV7-2 and TRBJ2-1; TRBD2 matches at 11 bases. CDR1 SGHTA and CDR2 FQGNSA come from the germline V gene. This CDR3 region has 16 residues. The V segment lost 3 bases and the J segment 7 bases; nucleotides outside the gene matches: 8. CDR3 residues: CASSFSLAGEVNEQFF. For the CDR3, the DNA is TGTGCCAGCAGCTTCTCACTAGCGGGAGAAGTGAATGAGCAGTTCTTC.

The chain recombines TRBV27 with TRBJ1-6; D unresolved. There are 14 residues in the CDR3. Deletions cut 6 bases from V and 7 bases from J, with 13 bases between. The germline gives CDR1 MNHEY, CDR2 SMNVEV (reference sequence). DNA of the CDR3: TGTGCCAGCAGCGAACTTACCGTCAATTCACCCCTCCACTTT. Translated: CASSELTVNSPLHF.